These 14 T cell receptor beta chains were sequenced from one sample in a study of shared clonotypes between healthy human individuals. Sequenced by immunoSEQ multiplex PCR; TCRdb stores in-frame clones only, minus some. Of a few million clones in the sample, 80% to 95% were seen once. The source material was naive CD4+ T cells from PBMCs. Subset described: CD45RA+ positively selected. These receptors all stem from a man between 18 and 29 years old in good health. Some clones in this sample may be carry-over from other donors' samples.

This clone was seen once. The chain joins TRBV5-5 to TRBJ1-1; D call uncertain. The CDR3 contains 15 residues. Trimming took 0 bases from V and 2 from J, leaving 11 bases between them. In germline, CDR1 is SGHKS, CDR2 YYEKEE (reference sequence). CDR3 region: CASSLGPRVNTEAFF. The CDR3 region has the DNA TGTGCCAGCAGCTTGGGGCCCCGTGTAAACACTGAAGCTTTCTTT.

The CDR3 DNA reads as TGTGCCAGTAGCCGACAGGGGGGAATGGGCTACACCTTC. It codes for CASSRQGGMGYTF. The chain is built from TRBV19 and TRBJ1-2, with 9 nucleotides matching TRBD1. Trimming took 6 bases from V and 8 from J; bases not matched to a gene: 7. Germline lookup yields CDR1 LNHDA and CDR2 SQIVND (reference sequence). The CDR3 runs 13 residues.

This rearrangement joins TRBV7-9 to TRBJ1-1, with D perhaps matching TRBD1 (5 bases). Germline CDR1 SEHNR, CDR2 FQNEAQ (reference sequence). The V and J ends lost 1 base and 11 bases respectively, with 23 bases between them. The CDR3 runs 16 residues. The DNA of the CDR3 is TGTGCCAGCAGCTTAGATCAGGGATTAGGACCCTACTCCGCTTTCTTT. Translation gives CASSLDQGLGPYSAFF.

V usage is TRBV29-1 and J usage is TRBJ2-3; D might be TRBD2 (6 bases). CDR1 and CDR2 (germline): SQVTM, ANQGSEA. This CDR3 is 13 amino acids long. Trimming removed 6 bases from V and 2 bases from J, with 12 bases in between. CDR3 bases: TGCAGCGTAGGAGCGGGTTACACAGATACGCAGTATTTT. Its translation: CSVGAGYTDTQYF.

Points on this clone: Other DNA variants within this sample encode the same CDR3. The chain uses TRBV14 and TRBJ2-5; D not resolved. Germline V CDR1 and CDR2: SGHDN, FVKESK. The CDR3 totals 14 residues. V was trimmed by 1 base and J by 4 bases, leaving 10 bases between them. The DNA of the CDR3 is TGTGCCAGCAGCCAAGGTGGGGTACCAGAGACCCAGTACTTC. It encodes CASSQGGVPETQYF. The whole variable domain, filled in from reference TRBV14 and TRBJ2-5, reads EAGVTQFPSHSVIEKGQTVTLRCDPISGHDNLYWYRRVMGKEIKFLLHFVKESKQDESGMPNNRFLAERTGGTYSTLKVQPAELEDSGVYFCASSQGGVPETQYFGPGTRLLVL.

This chain uses TRBV5-8 with TRBJ2-1, with a possible D match to TRBD2 (5 bases). CDR1 is SGHTS, CDR2 YDEGEE, per germline. V lost 4 bases, J lost 2 bases, and 13 bases lay in between. The CDR3 sequence is 15 residues long. The CDR3 region has the DNA TGTGCCAGCAGCGGGAGACTCGCCGCCTACAATGAGCAGTTCTTC. Translation: CASSGRLAAYNEQFF.

The chain links TRBV9 to TRBJ2-3; either TRBD1 or TRBD2 may fit D (5 bases each). V lost 4 bases and J lost 4, with 13 bases in between. This CDR3 contains 14 residues. The germline gives CDR1 SGDLS, CDR2 YYNGEE. CDR3 region: CASSYRDAPDTQYF. The CDR3 bases are TGTGCCAGCAGCTACCGGGACGCCCCAGATACGCAGTATTTT.

The chain joins TRBV2 to TRBJ2-2, with D uncertain. There are 15 residues in the CDR3. Trimming took 4 bases from V and 5 from J, leaving 14 bases between them. The germline V gene has CDR1 SNHLY and CDR2 FYNNEI. CDR3 DNA: TGTGCCAGCAGTGGCAAATCACATCCAACCGGGGAGCTGTTTTTT. Its translation: CASSGKSHPTGELFF.

The rearrangement uses TRBV19 and TRBJ2-1, with D tentatively TRBD1 or TRBD2 (5 bases each). Between the trimmed V and J ends, which lost 1 base and 4 bases, there was a span of 11 bases. The CDR3 has 15 residues. The germline gives CDR1 LNHDA, CDR2 SQIVND (reference sequence). The CDR3 reads CASSIGGTLYNEQFF. The CDR3 coding sequence is TGTGCCAGTAGTATAGGGGGGACCCTTTACAATGAGCAGTTCTTC.

The rearrangement uses TRBV5-1 and TRBJ1-1; TRBD1 might be the D (6 bases). Germline CDR1 SGHRS, CDR2 YFSETQ. The germline V and J ends were trimmed by 3 bases and 0 bases, with 12 bases remaining between them. This CDR3 comprises 15 residues. The CDR3 is CASSSTYRVNTEAFF. The CDR3 DNA follows: TGCGCCAGCAGCTCCACCTACAGGGTGAACACTGAAGCTTTCTTT.

This clone was picked up one time. The chain carries TRBV11-2 and TRBJ2-5; maybe TRBD1 (6 bases). Trimming removed 5 bases from V and 8 bases from J, with 15 bases in between. The germline V gene encodes CDR1 SGHAT and CDR2 FQNNGV. The CDR3 loop spans 13 amino acids. In DNA, the CDR3 is TGTGCCAGCAGCGTTACCACAGGGTACACCCAGTACTTC. Amino acid sequence: CASSVTTGYTQYF.

This clone was seen once. J is TRBJ2-1 and V is TRBV7-3; D is possibly TRBD2 (6 bases). The CDR3 length is 16 residues. Trimming removed 6 bases from V and 8 bases from J, with 23 bases in between. The V gene's germline CDR1 is SGHTA and CDR2 FQGTGA. The DNA of the CDR3 is TGTGCCAGCAGTTCAATTGGGACTTCTAGGAGTGATGAGCAGTTCTTC. Translation gives CASSSIGTSRSDEQFF.

The CDR3, as DNA: TGCGCCAGCAGCCCAGGGACAGCCCGCACCTCTGGGGCCAACGTCCTGACTTTC. It codes for CASSPGTARTSGANVLTF. This sequence joins TRBV5-1 and TRBJ2-6, with 7 bases fitting TRBD1. The CDR3 loop spans 18 amino acids. CDR1 and CDR2 from the germline V gene are SGHRS and YFSETQ. J was trimmed by 0 bases and V by 4 bases; bases with no gene match: 10.

The chain joins TRBV5-4 to TRBJ2-3; 8 nucleotides align to TRBD1. V shed 3 bases, J shed 3 bases, and the junction held 9 bases outside the gene matches. This CDR3 contains 16 residues. Germline values: CDR1 SGHNT, CDR2 YYREEE (reference sequence). CDR3: CASSSADRAQTDTQYF. Written as DNA, the CDR3 is TGTGCCAGCAGCTCCGCGGACAGGGCTCAGACAGATACGCAGTATTTT. The full variable domain, rest sourced from reference TRBV5-4 and TRBJ2-3, is ETGVTQSPTHLIKTRGQQVTLRCSSQSGHNTVSWYQQALGQGPQFIFQYYREEENGRGNFPPRFSGLQFPNYSSELNVNALELDDSALYLCASSSADRAQTDTQYFGPGTRLTVL.